Below are 15 T cell receptor beta chains sequenced from a single sample in a study of T-cell memory formation after mild COVID-19. TCRdb reprocessed the 5' RACE reads via MiXCR and lists one record per CDR3 protein. This table has about 290,000 distinct CDR3 sequences, around a sixth appearing once. The sequencing input was PBMCs or a T cell subset sorted from them (not recorded which). The receptor source for this set is a young man who had mild COVID-19 (a few samples of this study predate the infection). Cell type and time point are not known.

This clonotype has at least ten counts. The chain is built from TRBV7-2 and TRBJ2-2; no definite D call. This CDR3 contains 12 residues. Germline CDR1 SGHTA, CDR2 FQGNSA. Trimming stripped 7 bases from V and 6 bases from J, with 9 bases between. CDR3 sequence: CASTPDAGELFF. The CDR3 bases are TGTGCCAGCACCCCGGACGCCGGGGAGCTGTTTTTT.

The sample holds a few counts of this clonotype. This rearrangement joins TRBV7-2 to TRBJ1-5, with D possibly being TRBD1 (6 bases). CDR1 and CDR2 from the germline V gene are SGHTA and FQGNSA. The CDR3 contains 15 residues. V was pared by 5 bases and J by 4 bases, with 15 bases between. CDR3 loop: CASSLRQATNQPQHF. CDR3 coding DNA: TGTGCCAGCAGCCTCCGACAGGCGACGAATCAGCCCCAGCATTTT. The full variable domain, completed using reference TRBV7-2 and TRBJ1-5, is GAGVSQSPSNKVTEKGKDVELRCDPISGHTALYWYRQSLGQGLEFLIYFQGNSAPDKSGLPSDRFSAERTGGSVSTLTIQRTQQEDSAVYLCASSLRQATNQPQHFGDGTRLSIL.

This clonotype was observed a few times. The J gene is TRBJ2-2, the V gene TRBV2, with D possibly TRBD1 on 6 matching bases. Trimming removed 5 bases from V and 2 bases from J, with 12 bases in between. This CDR3 spans 15 amino acids. Germline CDR1 SNHLY, CDR2 FYNNEI. The CDR3 region is CASSPGHANTGELFF. In nucleotides, the CDR3 is TGTGCCAGCAGTCCGGGACACGCTAACACCGGGGAGCTGTTTTTT. The complete variable domain, with remaining parts taken from reference TRBV2 and TRBJ2-2, reads EPEVTQTPSHQVTQMGQEVILRCVPISNHLYFYWYRQILGQKVEFLVSFYNNEISEKSEIFDDQFSVERPDGSNFTLKIRSTKLEDSAMYFCASSPGHANTGELFFGEGSRLTVL.

This clonotype showed up just a few times. The CDR3 here is CSARDSVRGGGYGYTF. The DNA of the CDR3 is TGCAGTGCTAGAGATTCGGTACGGGGAGGTGGCTATGGCTACACCTTC. This chain uses TRBV20-1 with TRBJ1-2; D is uncertain. V was shortened by 0 bases and J by 4 bases, with 18 bases between the two germline ends. The CDR3 has 16 amino acids. Germline CDR1 is DFQATT and CDR2 is SNEGSKA (reference sequence).

Details on this clonotype: Mismatch with germline at one junction end may stem from a read error. The gene calls are TRBV18 and TRBJ1-1; possibly TRBD1 for D (5 bases). The CDR3 covers 15 residues. Germline CDR1 and CDR2: KGHSH and LQKENI. The CDR3: CVSSPGSSMNTEAFF. The CDR3, as DNA: TGTGTCAGCTCACCAGGGAGCTCTATGAACACTGAAGCTTTCTTT.

The chain employs TRBV20-1 and TRBJ2-1, with D possibly called TRBD1 or TRBD2 (5 bases each). Germline CDR1 and CDR2: DFQATT and SNEGSKA (reference sequence). The CDR3 sequence is 14 residues long. The V end lost 8 bases, the J end lost 5 bases, and 19 bases lay between the germline ends. Here the CDR3 DNA reads TGCAGTTCAGAGGGTTCGGGACCAAACAATGAGCAGTTCTTC. It encodes CSSEGSGPNNEQFF.

The V call is TRBV19, the J call TRBJ2-1; 11 bases are shared with TRBD2. J gave up 4 bases and V 7 bases, and 3 bases lay outside the gene matches. The CDR3 consists of 14 residues. The germline gives CDR1 LNHDA, CDR2 SQIVND (reference sequence). CDR3 in DNA: TGTGCCAGTACCCTAGCGGGGGGATACAATGAGCAGTTCTTC. Protein: CASTLAGGYNEQFF. Full variable domain (missing parts from reference TRBV19 and TRBJ2-1): DGGITQSPKYLFRKEGQNVTLSCEQNLNHDAMYWYRQDPGQGLRLIYYSQIVNDFQKGDIAEGYSVSREKKESFPLTVTSAQKNPTAFYLCASTLAGGYNEQFFGPGTRLTVL.

The chain has TRBV7-2 and TRBJ2-5; 13 bases map to TRBD2. The trim removed 5 bases at V and 1 base at J, leaving 4 bases unmatched. The length of the CDR3 is 16 residues. Germline assignment: CDR1 SGHTA and CDR2 FQGNSA. The CDR3 reads CASSATSGGLQETQYF. As DNA, the CDR3 is TGTGCCAGCAGCGCGACTAGCGGGGGGCTCCAAGAGACCCAGTACTTC.

In this sample, this clonotype turned up a few times. V and J are TRBV27 and TRBJ2-5, with D perhaps TRBD2 (6 bases). V lost 3 bases, J lost 5 bases, and 16 bases lay in between. CDR1 is MNHEY and CDR2 is SMNVEV in the germline V gene (reference sequence). The CDR3 length is 15 residues. The CDR3 region is CASSLASAGRETQYF. CDR3 DNA sequence: TGTGCCAGCAGTTTGGCTAGCGCGGGAAGGGAGACCCAGTACTTC.

The chain couples TRBV12-3 or TRBV12-4 to TRBJ1-1, with D maybe TRBD1 (6 bases). CDR3 length: 17 amino acids. Trimming stripped 5 bases from V and 2 bases from J, with 21 bases between. The CDR3 is CASSAPRGGPVNTEAFF. The DNA of the CDR3 is TGTGCCAGCAGTGCGCCGCGCGGGGGCCCGGTAAACACTGAAGCTTTCTTT.

A few counts support this clonotype. The V and J genes are TRBV5-1 and TRBJ2-5; D unclear. This CDR3 is built from 14 residues. Germline CDR1 and CDR2: SGHRS and YFSETQ. V dropped 1 base and J dropped 5 bases, with 12 bases sitting between them. The CDR3 DNA is TGCGCCAGCAGCTTGTCCCTGTTCTCGGAGACCCAGTACTTC. Its protein product is CASSLSLFSETQYF.

The rearrangement links TRBV6-5 to TRBJ1-6; D is unresolved. The V gene lost 6 bases and the J gene lost 9 bases, with 12 bases spanning the gap. In germline, CDR1 is MNHEY, CDR2 SVGAGI. The CDR3 extends over 13 amino acids. CDR3 amino acids: CASRTYLSSPLHF. The CDR3 DNA sequence: TGTGCCAGCAGGACGTATCTTAGTTCACCCCTCCACTTT.

The chain uses TRBV4-3 and TRBJ2-7; a weak D match, TRBD1 (5 bases). The germline V gene has CDR1 LGHNA and CDR2 YSLEER. This CDR3 spans 16 amino acids. V was shortened by 1 base and J by 0 bases, with 13 bases between the two germline ends. Here the CDR3 reads CASSQGNADNSYEQYF. In DNA form, the CDR3 reads TGCGCCAGCAGCCAAGGCAACGCGGACAACTCCTACGAGCAGTACTTC.

This chain links TRBV6-5 with TRBJ1-5; no reliable D call. Deletions cut 6 bases from V and 1 base from J, with 10 bases between. The CDR3 runs to 14 residues. CDR1 and CDR2 (germline): MNHEY, SVGAGI. The CDR3 here is CASRRTGSNQPQHF. The CDR3 bases are TGTGCCAGCAGGCGGACGGGGAGCAATCAGCCCCAGCATTTT.

The table lists this clonotype with a few counts. The gene calls are TRBV4-1 and TRBJ2-3; D unresolved. This CDR3 spans 16 amino acids. The V gene lost 0 bases and the J gene lost 0 bases, with 10 bases spanning the gap. Germline CDR1 reads MGHRA; CDR2 reads YSYEKL. CDR3 bases: TGCGCCAGCAGCCAAGAACGAAGCCCTAGCACAGATACGCAGTATTTT. This encodes CASSQERSPSTDTQYF.